The rows below give T cell receptor beta chains drawn from one sample of a study of blood T cell repertoires in COVID-19. Measured with immunoSEQ multiplex PCR; TCRdb has only the in-frame clones, and not every one. The table records just over 80,000 clones, 65% to 90% of them present only once. What was sequenced was peripheral blood. The source is a man older than 75 with acute or convalescent COVID-19. CDR3s include the opening cysteine and the closing phenylalanine or tryptophan. D genes are given only for firm matches. Only part of the rows carry a size: once, few, many, or a class if the clone is expanded.

cdr3_nt | cdr3_aa | j_call | d_call | clone_size | v_call
TGTGCCAGCAGCCTCCCAGGTGGGGCCACTGAAGCTTTCTTT | CASSLPGGATEAFF | TRBJ1-1 | NA | once | TRBV7-8
TGTGCCAGCAGTGCTAGACAGGGGGCGCTTTCAACTAATGAAAAACTGTTTTTT | CASSARQGALSTNEKLFF | TRBJ1-4 | TRBD1 | NA | TRBV27
TGTGCCAGCAGAATAGGGACAAGTGAAAAACTGTTTTTT | CASRIGTSEKLFF | TRBJ1-4 | NA | NA | TRBV6-5
TGTGCCAGCAGCTTATCTACAGGGGGCCGGTCCCGGTACTTC | CASSLSTGGRSRYF | TRBJ2-7 | TRBD1 | NA | TRBV7-9
TGTGCCAGCAGCTTAGGAGGGTCAGGGGACTACGAGCAGTACTTC | CASSLGGSGDYEQYF | TRBJ2-7 | NA | NA | TRBV7-6
TGTGCCAGCGGCAGGCACCAGCCCCAGCATTTT | CASGRHQPQHF | TRBJ1-5 | NA | NA | TRBV6-5
TGTGCCAGCAGTCCAGGGGGCGCGGACACTGAAGCTTTCTTT | CASSPGGADTEAFF | TRBJ1-1 | TRBD1 | NA | TRBV7-2
TGCGCCAGCAGCCAAGGAGTTGAAGCGGCCAAAAACATTCAGTACTTC | CASSQGVEAAKNIQYF | TRBJ2-4 | NA | NA | TRBV4-1
TGTGCCAGCTCACCATTTTCGATAGTCAACTCCTACGAGCAGTACTTC | CASSPFSIVNSYEQYF | TRBJ2-7 | NA | once | TRBV18
TGTGCCTCGACTGCAGGGATGAACACTGAAGCTTTCTTT | CASTAGMNTEAFF | TRBJ1-1 | NA | NA | TRBV10-3
TGCGCCAGCAAAACTAGCGGGAGGGCCTACGAGCAGTACTTC | CASKTSGRAYEQYF | TRBJ2-7 | TRBD2 | NA | TRBV5-1
TGCGCCAGCAGCTTGGGGGCCGGGACAACCTACGAGCAGTACTTC | CASSLGAGTTYEQYF | TRBJ2-7 | NA | NA | TRBV5-1
TGTGCCAGCAGCCGCGACAGGAGTAACACTGAAGCTTTCTTT | CASSRDRSNTEAFF | TRBJ1-1 | NA | NA | TRBV4-2
TGTGCCAGCAGTTTAGGGGGGGCCTTCTACGAGCAGTACTTC | CASSLGGAFYEQYF | TRBJ2-7 | NA | once | TRBV6-2/TRBV6-3
TGTGCCAGCAGCTTAACTGAGGCAGCCTACGAGCAGTACTTC | CASSLTEAAYEQYF | TRBJ2-7 | NA | few | TRBV7-6
TGTGCCAGCAGTTGGACAGGGGATTCACCCCTCCACTTT | CASSWTGDSPLHF | TRBJ1-6 | TRBD1 | NA | TRBV12-3/TRBV12-4
TGTGCCAGCAGCTCGCCGGGACAGGGTTCCGAGCAGTACTTC | CASSSPGQGSEQYF | TRBJ2-7 | TRBD1 | NA | TRBV7-9
TGTGCCAGCAGCCCGAGGACAGGCGCGATGCTGGCGGGCTACACCTTC | CASSPRTGAMLAGYTF | TRBJ1-2 | TRBD1 | once | TRBV7-8
TGTGCCAGCAGCTCTGGACAGGGAACCCTGTTTTTT | CASSSGQGTLFF | TRBJ2-2 | TRBD1 | NA | TRBV7-2
TGTGCCAGTAGTTTCCTCGGGACTAGCGGCAATGAGCAGTTCTTC | CASSFLGTSGNEQFF | TRBJ2-1 | TRBD2 | once | TRBV19
TGTGCCAGCTCACCCCGGGACTCGGCCCTCAATGAGCAGTTCTTC | CASSPRDSALNEQFF | TRBJ2-1 | NA | NA | TRBV18
TGCGCCAGCAGTGAGACGGGAGCGGGAGATACGCAGTATTTT | CASSETGAGDTQYF | TRBJ2-3 | NA | NA | TRBV5-1
TGCGCCAGCAGCATTGGACAGGCCTCCTACGAGCAGTACTTC | CASSIGQASYEQYF | TRBJ2-7 | TRBD1 | NA | TRBV5-1
TGCGCCAGCAGCCCTAGGCCGGGAGATACGCAGTATTTT | CASSPRPGDTQYF | TRBJ2-3 | NA | NA | TRBV4-1
TGCAGTGCCTCAGGGACAACTAATGAAAAACTGTTTTTT | CSASGTTNEKLFF | TRBJ1-4 | NA | NA | TRBV29-1
TGCGCCAGCAGTCCTACGGCTGAGACAGCGAACACTGAAGCTTTCTTT | CASSPTAETANTEAFF | TRBJ1-1 | NA | NA | TRBV5-1
TGCGCCAGCAGCGGGGACAGGGAAGGCTACGAGCAGTACTTC | CASSGDREGYEQYF | TRBJ2-7 | TRBD1 | once | TRBV5-1
TGTGCCAGCAGCGCGGGACTCGTTGGCTACGAGCAGTACTTC | CASSAGLVGYEQYF | TRBJ2-7 | NA | NA | TRBV11-1
TGTGCCAGCAGCTTATGGACTGCCGGGGGAGATACGCAGTATTTT | CASSLWTAGGDTQYF | TRBJ2-3 | NA | NA | TRBV11-1
TGTGCCAGCAGTTCGGACAGATACTACGAGCAGTACTTC | CASSSDRYYEQYF | TRBJ2-7 | NA | NA | TRBV27
TGCGCCAGCAGCACGGACCCGGGATCTCCCACTGAAGCTTTCTTT | CASSTDPGSPTEAFF | TRBJ1-1 | NA | NA | TRBV5-1
TGTGCCAGCAGTGGCTGGGAGGACACTGAAGCTTTCTTT | CASSGWEDTEAFF | TRBJ1-1 | NA | NA | TRBV2
TGTGCCAGCAGCTCAGCCAGGATTAACGCTGAAGCTTTCTTT | CASSSARINAEAFF | TRBJ1-1 | NA | NA | TRBV5-4
TGTGCCAGCGCCCGGGACAGAGATGGCTACACCTTC | CASARDRDGYTF | TRBJ1-2 | TRBD1 | NA | TRBV9
TGTGCCAGCTCACCAAGGACAGGTTCTAACTATGGCTACACCTTC | CASSPRTGSNYGYTF | TRBJ1-2 | TRBD1 | NA | TRBV18
TGTGCCATCAGTCGACTAGCGGGAAGCACAGATACGCAGTATTTT | CAISRLAGSTDTQYF | TRBJ2-3 | TRBD2 | NA | TRBV10-3
TGTGCCAGCAGTTTACTCGGGCGGACAGATCAGCCCCAGCATTTT | CASSLLGRTDQPQHF | TRBJ1-5 | NA | NA | TRBV28
TGCGCCAGCAGCCCCGAGGGGGGGGCAGGGAACACTGAAGCTTTCTTT | CASSPEGGAGNTEAFF | TRBJ1-1 | NA | once | TRBV5-1
TGTGCCAGCAGTGAAATACGGGGCTCCTACAATGAGCAGTTCTTC | CASSEIRGSYNEQFF | TRBJ2-1 | NA | once | TRBV6-1
TGTGCCAGCTCACCTAGCGGGAGGACTGAGCAGTTCTTC | CASSPSGRTEQFF | TRBJ2-1 | TRBD2 | once | TRBV18
TGTGCCAGCAGCTTAAACAGACAGAACACTGAAGCTTTCTTT | CASSLNRQNTEAFF | TRBJ1-1 | NA | NA | TRBV7-2
TGTGCCTGGAGGAAGGACAGTCCCTCGGGTTCACCCCTCCACTTT | CAWRKDSPSGSPLHF | TRBJ1-6 | NA | NA | TRBV30
TGTGCCAGCAGCTCCACCTCCGGACACTACAATGAGCAGTTCTTC | CASSSTSGHYNEQFF | TRBJ2-1 | NA | NA | TRBV7-2
TGTGCCAGCAGCTTAAATGCCGGGACAGGGGTTGTTCAGCCCCAGCATTTT | CASSLNAGTGVVQPQHF | TRBJ1-5 | TRBD1 | few | TRBV7-6
TGCAGTGCTAGAGATTTAAACGAGCAGTACTTC | CSARDLNEQYF | TRBJ2-7 | NA | once | TRBV20-1
TGTGCCAGCAGTTCCGACACTAGGGTGCAGTTCTTC | CASSSDTRVQFF | TRBJ2-1 | NA | NA | TRBV28
TGTGCCAGCAGCTTGCTAGGGAACACTGAAGCTTTCTTT | CASSLLGNTEAFF | TRBJ1-1 | NA | few | TRBV5-5
TGTGCCGGCTCGAAGGTAGCGGGAGAAGATACGCAGTATTTT | CAGSKVAGEDTQYF | TRBJ2-3 | TRBD2 | NA | TRBV28
TGTGCCAGCAGCCCAACCCAGAGGCAACTAAGCTCTGGGGCCAACGTCCTGACTTTC | CASSPTQRQLSSGANVLTF | TRBJ2-6 | NA | NA | TRBV14